These 2 T cell receptor beta chains came from one sample sequenced in a study of neurological immune-mediated disorders. TCRdb reanalysed the 5' RACE reads using MiXCR and keeps one entry per CDR3 protein. This sample has some 87,000 distinct CDR3 sequences, with approximately 5.8% found just once. Time point denoted: longitudinal time-point 2. Input material: PBMCs. The receptors come from a woman in her fifties or sixties with multiple sclerosis.

This clonotype was seen at least ten times. This chain uses TRBV3-1 with TRBJ1-6; D possibly corresponds to TRBD1 (5 bases). Germline V gene lookup returns CDR1 LGHDT and CDR2 YNNKEL (reference sequence). Between the trimmed V and J ends, which lost 0 bases and 4 bases, there was a span of 10 bases. This CDR3 spans 16 amino acids. The CDR3, as DNA: TGTGCCAGCAGCCAAGACGGCGGGGGTTATAATTCACCCCTCCACTTT. It translates to CASSQDGGGYNSPLHF.

The table lists this clonotype with many counts. The chain combines TRBV12-3 or TRBV12-4 with TRBJ1-5; D uncertain. The CDR3 covers 15 residues. Trimming left V 1 base short and J 6 bases short, with 13 bases between. Here the CDR3 DNA reads TGTGCCAGCAGTTTAGGTTTGGGCGGCGTTCAGCCCCAGCATTTT. Its protein product is CASSLGLGGVQPQHF.